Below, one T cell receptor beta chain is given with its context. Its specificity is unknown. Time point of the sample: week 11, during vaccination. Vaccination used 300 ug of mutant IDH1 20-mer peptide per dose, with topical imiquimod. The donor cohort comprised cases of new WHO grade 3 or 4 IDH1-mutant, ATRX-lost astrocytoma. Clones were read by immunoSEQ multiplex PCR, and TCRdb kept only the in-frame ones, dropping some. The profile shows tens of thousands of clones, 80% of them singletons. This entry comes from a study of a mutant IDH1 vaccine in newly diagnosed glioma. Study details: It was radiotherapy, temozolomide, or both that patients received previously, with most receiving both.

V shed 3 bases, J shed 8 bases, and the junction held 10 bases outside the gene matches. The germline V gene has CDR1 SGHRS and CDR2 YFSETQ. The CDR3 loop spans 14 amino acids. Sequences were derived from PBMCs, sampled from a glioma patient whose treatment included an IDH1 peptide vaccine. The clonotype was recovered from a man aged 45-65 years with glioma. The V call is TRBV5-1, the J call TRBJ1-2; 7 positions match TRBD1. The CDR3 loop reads CASSYGQASQGYTF. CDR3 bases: TGCGCCAGCAGCTACGGACAGGCCTCCCAAGGCTACACCTTC.